Listed below are T cell receptor beta chains from one sample, sequenced in a study of shared clonotypes between healthy human individuals. Measured with immunoSEQ multiplex PCR; TCRdb has only the in-frame clones, and not every one. The repertoire holds 1,500,000 or so clones, roughly 95% seen once, with roughly 1.2% in the top ten. Sequencing used naive CD4+ T cells sorted from blood. These receptor sequences come from a man aged 30-40 years in good health. Each CDR3 is given with its conserved first and last residue. A D gene is named only where the DNA matches it firmly. Only part of the rows carry a size: once, few, many, or a class if the clone is expanded.

D	V	size	J	DNA	CDR3
TRBD2	TRBV7-9	.	TRBJ2-3	TGTGCCAGCAGTCGGACTAGCGGGATCACAGATACGCAGTATTTT	CASSRTSGITDTQYF
TRBD1	TRBV28	.	TRBJ1-5	TGTGCCAGCAGGGCGGGACAGGGTGAGCAGCCCCAGCATTTT	CASRAGQGEQPQHF
.	TRBV7-8	once	TRBJ1-3	TGTGCCAGCAGTGAAGGCAGGGCAATCTCTGGAAACACCATATATTTT	CASSEGRAISGNTIYF
TRBD2	TRBV27	once	TRBJ2-1	TGTGCCAGCAGTTTATTACCCCAGCTAGCGGGATCGAATGAGCAGTTCTTC	CASSLLPQLAGSNEQFF
.	TRBV28	.	TRBJ2-7	TGTGCCAGCAGGCCCGGACCGACAAGAGAGCAGTACTTC	CASRPGPTREQYF
.	TRBV19	.	TRBJ1-1	TGTGCCAGTAACCAGAACACTGAAGCTTTCTTT	CASNQNTEAFF
TRBD1	TRBV5-4	.	TRBJ2-7	TGTGCCAGCACTAACGCGGGCAGGGGGTACGAGCAGTACTTC	CASTNAGRGYEQYF
TRBD2	TRBV4-2	.	TRBJ2-7	TGTGCCAGCAGCCAAGGACTAGCGGTGGATGGCGAGCAGTACTTC	CASSQGLAVDGEQYF
TRBD2	TRBV29-1	.	TRBJ2-3	TGCAGCGTTAGCGGGAGGAGCACAGATACGCAGTATTTT	CSVSGRSTDTQYF
.	TRBV28	once	TRBJ1-2	TGTGCCACCACCACAGGACGGTCCTATGGCTACACCTTC	CATTTGRSYGYTF
TRBD1	TRBV25-1	.	TRBJ2-7	TGTGCCAGCAGTGATCTACAGGGGGTCGGCGAGCAGTACTTC	CASSDLQGVGEQYF
.	TRBV5-4	once	TRBJ2-7	TGTGCCAGCAGCTTGGACGTCTCCCTCGCGTACGAGCAGTACTTC	CASSLDVSLAYEQYF
.	TRBV5-4	.	TRBJ2-3	TGTGCCAGCAGCTTGGTCAAGGGCGCTAGCACAGATACGCAGTATTTT	CASSLVKGASTDTQYF
.	TRBV18	.	TRBJ1-4	TGTGCCAGCTCACCACTAAGAGGTGCAACTAATGAAAAACTGTTTTTT	CASSPLRGATNEKLFF
.	TRBV18	.	TRBJ2-2	TGTGCCAGCTCACGTCAGAATCCGGGGGAGCTGTTTTTT	CASSRQNPGELFF
TRBD2	TRBV6-6	.	TRBJ2-4	TGTGCCAGCAGTCCTGGCGGGGGGGAGGACATTCAGTACTTC	CASSPGGGEDIQYF
TRBD2	TRBV14	.	TRBJ2-5	TGTGCCAGCAGCTTCCGACTAGCGGGGAGGGAGACCCAGTACTTC	CASSFRLAGRETQYF
TRBD1	TRBV27	.	TRBJ2-7	TGTGCCAGCTCGCCCCCGGGACAGGGGAACTACGAGCAGTACTTC	CASSPPGQGNYEQYF
TRBD1	TRBV15	.	TRBJ1-3	TGTGCCACCAGCAGATCGAATGGACAGGGGACGAACACCATATATTTT	CATSRSNGQGTNTIYF
TRBD2	TRBV5-1	.	TRBJ2-1	TGCGCCAGCAGCTCACAGGGGGGACTAGCGGGTAGCTCCTACAATGAGCAGTTCTTC	CASSSQGGLAGSSYNEQFF
.	TRBV4-3	.	TRBJ1-4	TGCGCCAGCAGCCAAATCCCCGTGGGGGAAAAACTGTTTTTT	CASSQIPVGEKLFF
.	TRBV11-2	.	TRBJ2-2	TGTGCCAGCGACCTAGGGACCGGGGAGCTGTTTTTT	CASDLGTGELFF
TRBD2	TRBV4-2	.	TRBJ2-5	TGTGCCAGCAGCCAAAAACTAGCGGAAGCGCAGATGGAGACCCAGTACTTC	CASSQKLAEAQMETQYF
.	TRBV15	.	TRBJ2-3	TGTGCCACCAGCAGGGAGACCACATCTGATACGCAGTATTTT	CATSRETTSDTQYF
.	TRBV5-1	once	TRBJ2-1	TGCGCCAGCAGCTTGGCGGGGAATGAGCAGTTCTTC	CASSLAGNEQFF
.	TRBV4-3	.	TRBJ1-1	TGCGCCAGCAGCCAAGAGTTCAGACAGTCGAACACTGAAGCTTTCTTT	CASSQEFRQSNTEAFF
.	TRBV5-3	.	TRBJ2-7	TGTGCCAGAAGCTTGCTGGGGTCGCCTTACTACGAGCAGTACTTC	CARSLLGSPYYEQYF
TRBD2	TRBV7-9	.	TRBJ2-1	TGTGCCAGCAGCTGGGGGGGTAGTGAGCAGTTCTTC	CASSWGGSEQFF
.	TRBV6-1	.	TRBJ2-7	TGTGCCAGCAGTGAGAGGGGACACGAGCAGTACTTC	CASSERGHEQYF
.	TRBV6-5	.	TRBJ1-4	TGTGCCAGCAGTTACACACAGGGACTTGAAAAACTGTTTTTT	CASSYTQGLEKLFF
TRBD1	TRBV5-1	once	TRBJ2-7	TGCGCCAGCAGACCTGGGACAGGGATTGTTTACGAGCAGTACTTC	CASRPGTGIVYEQYF
TRBD1	TRBV4-3	.	TRBJ2-3	TGCGCCAGCAGCCAAGAGGAGACAGGGACGCGCGGCACGCAGTATTTT	CASSQEETGTRGTQYF
TRBD2	TRBV19	.	TRBJ2-2	TGTGCCAGTAGTATAGCCCCGACTAGCGGGAGTTACACCGGGGAGCTGTTTTTT	CASSIAPTSGSYTGELFF
.	TRBV15	once	TRBJ2-5	TGTGCCATATCCAGGGCCTCAGAGACCCAGTACTTC	CAISRASETQYF
TRBD2	TRBV27	.	TRBJ2-3	TGTGCCAGCAGGTCGGTGGCGGGAGCGCTGCCTGGCACAGATACGCAGTATTTT	CASRSVAGALPGTDTQYF
TRBD1	TRBV7-9	.	TRBJ1-4	TGTGCCAGCAGCCAATATGGCGGAGGGACAGGCTCCGAAAAACTGTTTTTT	CASSQYGGGTGSEKLFF
TRBD1	TRBV6-5	.	TRBJ2-2	TGTGCCAGCAGTTACTCTTTTCGACAGGGGCCCGGGGAGCTGTTTTTT	CASSYSFRQGPGELFF
.	TRBV9	few	TRBJ1-5	TGTGCCAGCAGCGCCGCTGGTGGCTCGGGGCAGCCCCAGCATTTT	CASSAAGGSGQPQHF
.	TRBV2	.	TRBJ2-3	TGTGCCAGCCTTGGACGCCTTAGCACAGATACGCAGTATTTT	CASLGRLSTDTQYF
.	TRBV16	.	TRBJ2-1	TGTGCCAGCAGCCAATCAATGGTAGGGAATGAGCAGTTCTTC	CASSQSMVGNEQFF
TRBD2	TRBV29-1	.	TRBJ2-7	TGCAGCGCACTGGGACTAGCGGGACATGAGCAGTACTTC	CSALGLAGHEQYF
TRBD1	TRBV6-1	.	TRBJ2-2	TGTGCCTCCGGACAGGGTGGAACCGGGGAGCTGTTTTTT	CASGQGGTGELFF
.	TRBV29-1	.	TRBJ2-2	TGCAGCGTTGGGTTCTATCAAGGGGAGCTGTTTTTT	CSVGFYQGELFF
TRBD1	TRBV28	.	TRBJ1-5	TGTGCCAGCAGTTGGGACAGTTATAGCAATCAGCCCCAGCATTTT	CASSWDSYSNQPQHF
.	TRBV2	.	TRBJ1-3	TGTGCCAGGATATCTGGAAACACCATATATTTT	CARISGNTIYF
.	TRBV18	.	TRBJ2-3	TGTGCCAGCTCCTCGGGAGTATTCCCAGATACGCAGTATTTT	CASSSGVFPDTQYF
TRBD2	TRBV2	.	TRBJ2-7	TGTGCCAGCAGCGCCGCTAGCGGACTTAACGAGCAGTACTTC	CASSAASGLNEQYF
TRBD2	TRBV18	.	TRBJ2-5	TGTGCCAGCTCCCCTTCGGGGGGACGTCCCCAAGAGACCCAGTACTTC	CASSPSGGRPQETQYF
.	TRBV6-4	.	TRBJ2-2	TGTGCCAGCAGCACTCAGGGGTTTGGTTTCGCCGGGGAGCTGTTTTTT	CASSTQGFGFAGELFF
.	TRBV7-2	.	TRBJ2-7	TGTGCCAGCAGCTTTCAGGGTTCCTACGAGCAGTACTTC	CASSFQGSYEQYF
.	TRBV30	few	TRBJ2-1	TGTGCCTGGACAGGGAGCTACTACAATGAGCAGTTCTTC	CAWTGSYYNEQFF